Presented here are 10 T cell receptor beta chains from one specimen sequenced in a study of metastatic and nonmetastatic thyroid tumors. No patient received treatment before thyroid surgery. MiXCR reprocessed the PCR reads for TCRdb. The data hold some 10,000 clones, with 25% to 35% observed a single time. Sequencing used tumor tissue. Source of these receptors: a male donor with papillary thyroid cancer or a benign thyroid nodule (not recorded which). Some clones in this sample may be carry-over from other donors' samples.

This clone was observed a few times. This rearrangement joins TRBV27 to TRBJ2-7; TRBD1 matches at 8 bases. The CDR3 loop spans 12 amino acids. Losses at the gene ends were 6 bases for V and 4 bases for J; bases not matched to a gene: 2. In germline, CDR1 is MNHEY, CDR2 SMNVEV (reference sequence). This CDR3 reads CASSGTGYEQYF. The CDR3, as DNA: TGTGCCAGCAGCGGGACAGGTTACGAGCAGTACTTC.

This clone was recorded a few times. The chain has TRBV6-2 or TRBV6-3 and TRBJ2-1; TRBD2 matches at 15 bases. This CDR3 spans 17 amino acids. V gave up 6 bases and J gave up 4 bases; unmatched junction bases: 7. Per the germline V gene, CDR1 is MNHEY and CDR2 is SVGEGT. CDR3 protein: CASRVGTSGGIYNEQFF. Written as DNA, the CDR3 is TGTGCCAGCAGGGTCGGGACTAGCGGGGGGATATACAATGAGCAGTTCTTC.

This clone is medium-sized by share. The CDR3 loop reads CASSGMSSEQYV. The CDR3 DNA sequence: TGTGCCAGCAGTGGGATGAGTTCCGAGCAGTACGTC. V is TRBV6-1 and J is TRBJ2-7; D remains unclear. The germline V and J ends were trimmed by 4 bases and 6 bases, with 10 bases remaining between them. This CDR3 has 12 residues. The germline gives CDR1 MNHNS, CDR2 SASEGT.

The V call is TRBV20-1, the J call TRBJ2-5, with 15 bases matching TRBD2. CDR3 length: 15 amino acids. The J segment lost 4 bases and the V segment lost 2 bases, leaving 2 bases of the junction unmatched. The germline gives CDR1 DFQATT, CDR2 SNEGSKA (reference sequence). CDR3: CSARPGLAGGETQYF. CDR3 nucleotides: TGCAGTGCTAGACCGGGACTAGCGGGAGGAGAGACCCAGTACTTC.

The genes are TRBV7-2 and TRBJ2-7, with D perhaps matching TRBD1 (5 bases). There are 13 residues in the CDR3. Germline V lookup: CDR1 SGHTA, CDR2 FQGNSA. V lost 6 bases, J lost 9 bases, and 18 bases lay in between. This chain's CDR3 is CASSPTSQGRQYF. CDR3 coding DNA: TGTGCCAGCAGTCCTACCTCTCAGGGAAGGCAGTACTTC.

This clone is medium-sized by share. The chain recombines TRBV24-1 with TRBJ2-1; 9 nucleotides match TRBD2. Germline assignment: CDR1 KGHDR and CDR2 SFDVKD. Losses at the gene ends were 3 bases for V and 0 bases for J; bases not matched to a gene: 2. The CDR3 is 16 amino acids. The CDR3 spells CATSDRSGSSYNEQFF. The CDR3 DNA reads TGTGCCACCAGTGATCGTAGCGGGAGCTCCTACAATGAGCAGTTCTTC.

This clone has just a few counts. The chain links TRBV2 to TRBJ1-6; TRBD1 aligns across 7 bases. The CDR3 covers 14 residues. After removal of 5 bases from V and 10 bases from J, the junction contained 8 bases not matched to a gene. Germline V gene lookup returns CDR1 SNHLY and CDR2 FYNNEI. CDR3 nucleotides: TGTGCCAGCAGTCCCAGGGGGAGGGACTCACCCCTCCACTTT. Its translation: CASSPRGRDSPLHF.

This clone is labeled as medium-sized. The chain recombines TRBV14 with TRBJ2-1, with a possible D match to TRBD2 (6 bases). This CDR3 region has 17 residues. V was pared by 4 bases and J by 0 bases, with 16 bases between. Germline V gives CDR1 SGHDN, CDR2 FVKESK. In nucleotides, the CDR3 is TGTGCCAGCAGCCCTACTTTGGGACTCAGCTCCTACAATGAGCAGTTCTTC. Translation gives CASSPTLGLSSYNEQFF.

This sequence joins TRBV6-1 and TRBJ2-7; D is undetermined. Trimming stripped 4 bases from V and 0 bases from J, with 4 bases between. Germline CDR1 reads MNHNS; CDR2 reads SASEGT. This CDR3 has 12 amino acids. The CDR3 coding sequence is TGTGCCAGCAGTGGTAGCTCCTACGAGCAGTACTTC. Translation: CASSGSSYEQYF.

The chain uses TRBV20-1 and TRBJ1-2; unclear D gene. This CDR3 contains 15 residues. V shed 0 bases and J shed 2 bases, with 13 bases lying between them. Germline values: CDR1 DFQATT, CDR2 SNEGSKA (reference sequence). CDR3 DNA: TGCAGTGCTAGAGATGATCATGGCCAGAACTATGGCTACACCTTC. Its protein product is CSARDDHGQNYGYTF.